This record looks at one T cell receptor beta chain sequence and its context. The sample belongs to a study of technical replicates of blood from several donors. Data came from immunoSEQ multiplex PCR; TCRdb stores just in-frame clones and leaves some out. The repertoire has 75,000 to 95,000 clones, around 96% of them found once; the top ten carry about 0.39%. With 5 bases removed from V and 3 bases from J, the gap between germline ends came to 11 bases. The CDR3 sequence is 13 residues long. In germline, CDR1 is SEHNR, CDR2 FQNEAQ (reference sequence). The gene calls are TRBV7-9 and TRBJ2-7; D call uncertain. Sequenced input: T cells isolated from PBMCs. This clonotype originated in a human donor in good health. DNA for the CDR3: TGTGCCAGCAGCGTAGGGCAGAACTACGAGCAGTACTTC. Encoded protein: CASSVGQNYEQYF.